Listed below are T cell receptor beta chains from one sample, sequenced in a study of control samples from healthy donors and cancer patients. Measured with immunoSEQ multiplex PCR; TCRdb has only the in-frame clones, and not every one. The table includes some 170,000 clones, under 96% detected once. Sequences were obtained from blood. The receptors were gathered from a young woman in good health. Both conserved end residues are part of each CDR3. A D gene is named only where the DNA matches it firmly. For some rows the clone size is stated as once, few or many, or as a class when expanded; others skip it.

d_call	cdr3_length	v_call	j_call	clone_size	cdr3_aa	cdr3_nt
TRBD1	14	TRBV6-5	TRBJ1-4	once	CATRQGRSNEKLFF	TGTGCCACCAGACAGGGAAGGTCTAATGAAAAACTGTTTTTT
TRBD1	14	TRBV6-5	TRBJ1-2	NA	CASRRGQGGNGYTF	TGTGCCAGCAGACGCGGACAGGGTGGCAATGGCTACACCTTC
NA	13	TRBV15	TRBJ1-2	NA	CATSRDLLGEGFF	TGTGCCACCAGCAGAGATCTCCTCGGGGAGGGCTTTTTC
NA	14	TRBV6-5	TRBJ1-1	NA	CASSSQGVNTEAFF	TGTGCCAGCAGCAGTCAAGGGGTGAACACTGAAGCTTTCTTT
NA	13	TRBV4-1	TRBJ1-2	NA	CASSLRQEDGYTF	TGCGCCAGCAGCCTTCGACAGGAAGATGGCTACACCTTC
TRBD2	15	TRBV7-2	TRBJ2-2	NA	CASSLQRGAAGELFF	TGTGCCAGCAGCTTACAGCGGGGGGCGGCCGGGGAGCTGTTTTTT
TRBD1	18	TRBV28	TRBJ2-5	NA	CASSLYRIRGQERETQYF	TGTGCCAGCAGTTTATATCGGATTCGCGGACAGGAAAGGGAGACCCAGTACTTC
NA	15	TRBV28	TRBJ2-7	NA	CASGPERAISYEQYF	TGTGCCAGTGGACCCGAGCGAGCCATTTCCTACGAGCAGTACTTC
TRBD1	15	TRBV5-6	TRBJ2-2	NA	CASSSGTGSPGELFF	TGTGCCAGCAGCTCCGGGACAGGGTCCCCCGGGGAGCTGTTTTTT
TRBD1	17	TRBV7-9	TRBJ1-2	NA	CASEHTAGGYVNYGYTF	TGTGCCAGCGAACATACGGCAGGGGGCTATGTTAACTATGGCTACACCTTC
NA	17	TRBV7-9	TRBJ1-3	NA	CASSLDGGRGSGNTIYF	TGTGCCAGCAGCTTAGACGGCGGCAGGGGCTCTGGAAACACCATATATTTT
TRBD2	15	TRBV11-1	TRBJ2-3	NA	CASSLTSGNTDTQYF	TGTGCCAGCAGCTTAACTAGCGGGAACACAGATACGCAGTATTTT
NA	14	TRBV28	TRBJ1-1	once	CASSSRARRTEAFF	TGTGCCAGCAGTTCTCGGGCCCGACGAACTGAAGCTTTCTTT
NA	12	TRBV29-1	TRBJ1-1	NA	CSVFRLNTEAFF	TGCAGCGTTTTCAGATTGAACACTGAAGCTTTCTTT
NA	15	TRBV6-6	TRBJ1-6	NA	CASSYAGAKNSPLHF	TGTGCCAGCAGTTACGCGGGGGCTAAAAATTCACCCCTCCACTTT
TRBD2	14	TRBV30	TRBJ2-7	once	CAWTSSGYVYEQYF	TGTGCCTGGACCTCTAGCGGGTACGTCTACGAGCAGTACTTC
NA	13	TRBV29-1	TRBJ1-5	NA	CSVEVDGNQPQHF	TGCAGCGTTGAAGTGGATGGCAATCAGCCCCAGCATTTT
NA	15	TRBV29-1	TRBJ1-5	once	CSALLGQGPDQPQHF	TGCAGCGCCCTACTGGGTCAGGGTCCCGATCAGCCCCAGCATTTT
NA	14	TRBV28	TRBJ1-1	NA	CASSLGPPNTEAFF	TGTGCCAGCAGCTTGGGACCGCCGAACACTGAAGCTTTCTTT
NA	14	TRBV9	TRBJ2-3	NA	CASSVGGSTDTQYF	TGTGCCAGCAGCGTAGGTGGGTCGACAGATACGCAGTATTTT
NA	12	TRBV27	TRBJ1-5	NA	CASSEGKQPQHF	TGTGCCAGCAGTGAGGGGAAACAGCCCCAGCATTTT
NA	12	TRBV28	TRBJ2-1	NA	CASRKQGLGQFF	TGTGCCAGCAGGAAACAGGGACTCGGGCAGTTCTTC
TRBD1	15	TRBV11-2	TRBJ1-2	NA	CASSSAGTGYNGYTF	TGTGCCAGCAGCTCAGCCGGGACAGGGTATAATGGCTACACCTTC
TRBD2	18	TRBV4-1	TRBJ2-3	NA	CASSPKRGDPMLSDTQYF	TGCGCCAGCAGCCCCAAGCGGGGGGACCCCATGCTCTCAGATACGCAGTATTTT
NA	15	TRBV19	TRBJ2-7	NA	CASGGPRHAGGEQYF	TGTGCCAGTGGGGGGCCCCGTCACGCCGGTGGCGAGCAGTACTTC
NA	15	TRBV18	TRBJ1-4	NA	CASSPFMGANEKLFF	TGTGCCAGCTCACCATTCATGGGGGCAAATGAAAAACTGTTTTTT
NA	15	TRBV5-1	TRBJ2-7	NA	CASSLDASLGYEQYF	TGCGCCAGCAGCTTGGATGCTAGTTTGGGTTACGAGCAGTACTTC
TRBD1	13	TRBV2	TRBJ2-5	NA	CASRPGTGEIQYF	TGTGCCAGCAGACCCGGGACAGGGGAGATCCAGTACTTC
TRBD2	16	TRBV7-2	TRBJ2-7	once	CASSLGPGLAGGEQYF	TGTGCCAGCAGCTTAGGGCCCGGATTAGCGGGAGGGGAGCAGTACTTC
NA	15	TRBV24-1	TRBJ2-1	NA	CATSDQGGSYNEQFF	TGTGCCACCAGTGATCAAGGAGGCTCCTACAATGAGCAGTTCTTC
NA	15	TRBV29-1	TRBJ2-3	NA	CSAHHPRGPTDTQYF	TGCAGCGCCCACCACCCGCGGGGGCCCACAGATACGCAGTATTTT
NA	15	TRBV11-2	TRBJ1-1	few	CASSSWTVWGTEAFF	TGTGCCAGCAGCTCCTGGACAGTATGGGGGACTGAAGCTTTCTTT
NA	13	TRBV14	TRBJ1-1	NA	CASSQDYETEAFF	TGTGCCAGCAGCCAAGATTACGAAACTGAAGCTTTCTTT
NA	16	TRBV4-1	TRBJ1-4	NA	CASSLAKRATNEKLFF	TGCGCCAGCAGCCTTGCAAAGAGGGCGACTAATGAAAAACTGTTTTTT
NA	12	TRBV6-6	TRBJ1-1	once	CASSYSGPEAFF	TGTGCCAGCAGTTACTCGGGGCCTGAAGCTTTCTTT
TRBD1	14	TRBV30	TRBJ2-7	NA	CAWGKGALWHEQYF	TGTGCCTGGGGTAAGGGGGCTTTGTGGCACGAGCAGTACTTC
NA	16	TRBV6-5	TRBJ1-5	NA	CASSSRGGGSNQPQHF	TGTGCCAGCAGTTCCCGGGGGGGCGGATCAAATCAGCCCCAGCATTTT
TRBD1	14	TRBV6-5	TRBJ1-4	NA	CASRTDRGGEKLFF	TGTGCCAGCAGGACCGACAGGGGAGGAGAAAAACTGTTTTTT
NA	15	TRBV5-4	TRBJ2-5	NA	CASSWSGAGQETQYF	TGTGCCAGCAGCTGGTCCGGGGCCGGCCAAGAGACCCAGTACTTC
NA	14	TRBV27	TRBJ2-7	NA	CASSLRPSSYEQYF	TGTGCCAGCAGTTTGCGACCTAGCAGCTACGAGCAGTACTTC
TRBD1	12	TRBV6-5	TRBJ1-1	once	CASRQGNTEAFF	TGTGCCAGCCGACAGGGGAACACTGAAGCTTTCTTT
TRBD1	18	TRBV14	TRBJ2-7	NA	CASSQEVGGEDPRYEQYF	TGTGCCAGCAGCCAAGAAGTAGGGGGCGAGGACCCACGGTACGAGCAGTACTTC
TRBD2	13	TRBV3-1/TRBV3-2	TRBJ2-1	NA	CASSQAGLVEQFF	TGTGCCAGCAGCCAAGCGGGACTAGTGGAGCAGTTCTTC
NA	15	TRBV7-2	TRBJ1-2	once	CASSSFGFPNYGYTF	TGTGCCAGCAGCTCATTCGGCTTTCCTAACTATGGCTACACCTTC
NA	14	TRBV19	TRBJ1-6	NA	CASSAGGGSSPLHF	TGTGCCAGTAGTGCCGGGGGGGGAAGCTCACCCCTCCACTTT